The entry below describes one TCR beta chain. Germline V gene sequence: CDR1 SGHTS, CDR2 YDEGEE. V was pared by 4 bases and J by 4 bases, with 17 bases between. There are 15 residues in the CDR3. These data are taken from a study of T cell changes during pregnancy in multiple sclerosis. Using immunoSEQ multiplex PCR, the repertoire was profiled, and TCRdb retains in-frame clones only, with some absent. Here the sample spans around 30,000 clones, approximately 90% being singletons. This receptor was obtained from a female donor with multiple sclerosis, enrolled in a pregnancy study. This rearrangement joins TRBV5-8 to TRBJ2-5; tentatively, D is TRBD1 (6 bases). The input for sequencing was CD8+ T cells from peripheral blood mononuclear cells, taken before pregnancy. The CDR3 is CASSQRKTGRETQYF. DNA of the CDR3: TGTGCCAGCAGCCAGAGGAAGACAGGTCGAGAGACCCAGTACTTC.